A selection of T cell receptor beta chains follows, all from one sample in a study. Using its own MiXCR run on the RT-PCR reads, TCRdb lists one record per CDR3 protein. This repertoire shows about 680,000 distinct CDR3 sequences, approximately 15% found once; its top ten account for 3.6%. The sample taken for sequencing was memory CD4+ T cells from blood. The receptors shown here come from a female donor in good health, serving as a healthy control. Both conserved end residues are part of each CDR3. The D gene is left open where the match is weak. Expanded clones are given a class, and other clones once, few, many or no size at all.

NA	TRBV29-1	TRBJ1-1	few	CSVEDQGRRDAFF	TGCAGCGTTGAAGATCAGGGTAGGAGGGACGCTTTCTTT
TRBD1	TRBV20-1	TRBJ1-1	few	CSATPARGLVAFF	TGCAGTGCTACTCCCGCAAGGGGGCTCGTAGCTTTCTTT
NA	TRBV5-1	TRBJ1-1	few	CASQEGGFGTEAFF	TGCGCCAGCCAGGAAGGGGGTTTCGGAACTGAAGCTTTCTTT
TRBD2	TRBV5-1	TRBJ2-3	few	CASSLNSGEDTQYF	TGCGCCAGCAGCTTGAATAGCGGGGAAGATACGCAGTATTTT
NA	TRBV5-1	TRBJ2-1	NA	CASSLATGSYNKQFF	TGCGCCAGCAGCTTGGCGACGGGATCCTACAATAAGCAGTTCTTC
NA	TRBV10-3	TRBJ2-7	NA	CATSAEYEQYF	TGTGCCACTAGCGCGGAGTACGAGCAGTACTTC
NA	TRBV12-3/TRBV12-4	TRBJ2-2	NA	CASMDSANTGELFF	TGTGCCAGCATGGACAGCGCGAACACCGGGGAGCTGTTTTTT
TRBD2	TRBV10-1	TRBJ2-3	NA	CASMWRGGSHDTQYF	TGCGCCAGCATGTGGCGGGGGGGTTCTCACGATACGCAGTATTTT
NA	TRBV7-2	TRBJ2-7	few	CASSSDMDGSYEQYF	TGTGCCAGCAGCTCGGATATGGACGGCTCTTACGAGCAGTACTTC
TRBD2	TRBV7-3	TRBJ2-7	many	CASSLTAGVSEQYF	TGTGCCAGCAGCTTAACAGCGGGAGTGAGCGAGCAGTACTTC
NA	TRBV18	TRBJ2-6	few	CASSPFSTSGANVLTF	TGTGCCAGCTCACCATTCTCAACGTCTGGGGCCAACGTCCTGACTTTC
NA	TRBV5-6	TRBJ1-4	many	CASRRDSANEKLFF	TGTGCCAGCCGTAGGGACTCAGCTAATGAAAAACTGTTTTTT
NA	TRBV20-1	TRBJ2-1	many	CSASSTWGPLNEQFF	TGCAGTGCTAGTAGTACGTGGGGACCTCTCAATGAGCAGTTCTTC
TRBD1	TRBV7-7	TRBJ2-1	NA	CASSFSGTGLNEQFF	TGTGCCAGCAGCTTTTCCGGGACAGGGCTCAATGAGCAGTTCTTC
NA	TRBV7-2	TRBJ2-3	many	CASSRERTDTQYF	TGTGCCAGCAGCCGCGAAAGGACAGATACGCAGTATTTT
NA	TRBV5-1	TRBJ1-1	few	CASSRGNSNTEAFF	TGCGCCAGCAGCAGGGGGAACAGTAACACTGAAGCTTTCTTT
NA	TRBV12-3/TRBV12-4	TRBJ2-7	NA	CASSPDRSGNEQYF	TGTGCCAGCAGTCCCGACAGGTCTGGTAACGAGCAGTACTTC
NA	TRBV6-2/TRBV6-3	TRBJ1-1	few	CASSYSSSTTEAFF	TGTGCCAGCAGTTACTCGAGTAGCACAACTGAAGCTTTCTTT
TRBD1	TRBV6-5	TRBJ1-1	many	CASSRTGVNTEAFF	TGTGCCAGCAGCCGGACAGGGGTGAACACTGAAGCTTTCTTT
NA	TRBV30	TRBJ2-1	few	CAWSGQGYNEQFF	TGTGCCTGGAGTGGACAAGGCTACAATGAGCAGTTCTTC
NA	TRBV12-3/TRBV12-4	TRBJ1-2	NA	CASSFGGQNYGYTF	TGTGCCAGCAGTTTCGGGGGGCAAAACTATGGCTACACCTTC
NA	TRBV27	TRBJ2-7	NA	CASRPDISYEQYF	TGTGCCAGCAGACCAGACATCTCCTACGAGCAGTACTTC
TRBD1	TRBV6-5	TRBJ1-2	many	CASSYRGRGDYGYTF	TGTGCCAGCAGTTACAGGGGGCGCGGGGACTATGGCTACACCTTC
TRBD2	TRBV12-3/TRBV12-4	TRBJ2-2	few	CASRPSGGPGELFF	TGTGCCAGCAGACCATCGGGAGGTCCCGGGGAGCTGTTTTTT
TRBD2	TRBV7-2	TRBJ2-3	many	CASSQGLAGGSTDTQYF	TGTGCCAGCAGCCAGGGACTAGCGGGGGGAAGCACAGATACGCAGTATTTT
NA	TRBV28	TRBJ1-5	few	CASSLGRTVAYSNQPQHF	TGTGCCAGCAGTTTGGGCCGGACAGTCGCATATAGCAATCAGCCCCAGCATTTT
NA	TRBV4-3	TRBJ2-5	NA	CASSQEVAVGGTETQYF	TGCGCCAGCAGCCAAGAGGTTGCAGTGGGGGGCACGGAGACCCAGTACTTC
TRBD2	TRBV5-1	TRBJ2-5	NA	CASSPRAGGGQETQYF	TGCGCCAGCAGCCCTCGGGCGGGAGGGGGTCAGGAGACCCAGTACTTC
NA	TRBV28	TRBJ1-1	NA	CASSSPPARTEAFF	TGTGCCAGCAGCTCCCCCCCGGCACGCACTGAAGCTTTCTTT
NA	TRBV6-5	TRBJ2-4	many	CASRPLGVHKNIQYF	TGTGCCAGCAGACCCCTCGGGGTACACAAAAACATTCAGTACTTC
NA	TRBV5-6	TRBJ1-5	few	CASSFGHHNQPQHF	TGTGCCAGCAGCTTTGGGCACCATAATCAGCCCCAGCATTTT